The sequence of this T cell receptor (beta chain) was determined in a study of cytomegalovirus exposure and HLA in healthy donors. Study-level background: Unique TCRs from HLA-typed donors, roughly 89 million of them, were held in an early data release.

Comments on this clone: Antigen unknown.

The PCR made use of 60 Vbeta and 13 Jbeta primers. The data were produced by immunoSEQ multiplex PCR, yet TCRdb's version contains in-frame clones alone and is incomplete. The sample holds 60,000 to 70,000 clones, about 80% seen once. Study-level results: An analysis that was carried out later associated some 17,000 TCR beta sequences with HLA alleles at 0.05 false discovery rate.

Germline V lookup: CDR1 SQVTM, CDR2 ANQGSEA. The CDR3 is 15 amino acids. The junction had 9 bases not matched to a gene; V was cut back by 5 bases and J by 1 base. The sequenced sample consisted of PBMCs. V and J are TRBV29-1 and TRBJ1-1, with 8 bases that match TRBD1. The source is a man aged 50-60 years in good health and CMV-seronegative. The CDR3 region has the DNA TGCAGCGTTCGTTATACCGGGACAGGGAACACTGAAGCTTTCTTT. Encoded protein: CSVRYTGTGNTEAFF.